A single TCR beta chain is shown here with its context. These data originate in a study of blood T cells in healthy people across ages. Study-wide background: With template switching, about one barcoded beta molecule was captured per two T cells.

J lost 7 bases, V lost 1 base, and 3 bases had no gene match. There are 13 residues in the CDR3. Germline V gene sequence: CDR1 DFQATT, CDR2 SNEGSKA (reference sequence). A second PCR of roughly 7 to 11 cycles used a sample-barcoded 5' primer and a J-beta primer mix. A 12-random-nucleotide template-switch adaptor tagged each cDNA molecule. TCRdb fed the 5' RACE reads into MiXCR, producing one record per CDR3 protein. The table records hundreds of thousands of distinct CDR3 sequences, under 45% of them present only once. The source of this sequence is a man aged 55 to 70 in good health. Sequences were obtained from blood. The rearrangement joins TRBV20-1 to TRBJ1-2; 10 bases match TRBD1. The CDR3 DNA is TGCAGTGCTAGAGGCGGGACAGGGGTTGGCTACACCTTC. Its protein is CSARGGTGVGYTF.